The T cell receptor (beta chain) described here comes from a study of OX40 agonist ivuxolimab in advanced cancers. Using immunoSEQ multiplex PCR, the repertoire was profiled, and TCRdb retains in-frame clones only, with some absent. This table holds more than 65,000 clones, around 85% found once. This CDR3 region has 15 residues. Trimming at V came to 2 bases and at J to 9 bases, leaving 7 bases not matched to a gene. Germline V CDR1 and CDR2: SGHVS, FQNEAQ. The study's findings and limits: Clonal expansion was among the lowest in partial responders at 0.1-3.0 mg/kg, especially CD8+.

Details on this clone: Antigen specificity is unknown.

The source is an adult with an advanced solid tumor such as melanoma, head and neck, liver or kidney cancer. This sample comprised CD4+ or CD8+ T cells sorted from blood, obtained in a trial of the OX40 agonist ivuxolimab. The chain recombines TRBV7-8 with TRBJ2-1, with TRBD2 identical over 10 bases. The CDR3 is CASSLSSGSGSEQFF. The DNA for the CDR3 is TGTGCCAGCAGCTTATCTAGCGGGAGTGGGAGTGAGCAGTTCTTC.